A selection of T cell receptor beta chains follows, all from one sample in a study of long-term antiretroviral therapy in people with HIV. The table came from immunoSEQ multiplex PCR; TCRdb's copy has only in-frame clones and leaves some out. The profile covers tens of thousands of clones, with 75% to 85% appearing a single time and around 13% taken by the ten largest. Here the sequenced sample was unsorted PBMCs, taken 0.3 years after starting antiretroviral therapy. These receptors all stem from a man between 18 and 29 years old with HIV. Both conserved end residues are part of each CDR3. D genes are given only for firm matches. Only part of the rows carry a size: once, few, many, or a class if the clone is expanded.

clone_size | d_call | j_call | v_call | cdr3_nt | cdr3_aa
- | TRBD1 | TRBJ2-5 | TRBV7-2 | TGTGCCAGCAGCTTAGTCCCTGACAGGGGGGGAGAGACCCAGTACTTC | CASSLVPDRGGETQYF
- | - | TRBJ2-7 | TRBV5-1 | TGCGCCAGCAGCCGACTGGCGTCTAACACTTACGAGCAGTACTTC | CASSRLASNTYEQYF
- | - | TRBJ1-1 | TRBV5-5 | TGTGCCAGCAGCTTGGAGGGCAGACCGAACACTGAAGCTTTCTTT | CASSLEGRPNTEAFF
once | - | TRBJ2-4 | TRBV20-1 | TGCAGTGCTAGAGATCACAGGCAGTACTTC | CSARDHRQYF
- | TRBD1 | TRBJ2-7 | TRBV29-1 | TGCAGCGTTGACGTCGGGACAGGCGGCTACGAGCAGTACTTC | CSVDVGTGGYEQYF
once | - | TRBJ2-6 | TRBV5-1 | TGCGCCAGCAGCTTCGAAGTTGGGGCCAACGTCCTGACTTTC | CASSFEVGANVLTF
- | - | TRBJ2-2 | TRBV4-2 | TGTGCCAGCAGCCTCCCCCCGGGGGACGGATCCGGGGAGCTGTTTTTT | CASSLPPGDGSGELFF
once | - | TRBJ2-4 | TRBV2 | TGTGCCAGCAGCCCGGCACGACTAGCCAAAAACATTCAGTACTTC | CASSPARLAKNIQYF
- | - | TRBJ2-6 | TRBV18 | TGTGCCAGCTCACCCGATTTTGGGGCCAACGTCCTGACTTTC | CASSPDFGANVLTF
- | - | TRBJ2-7 | TRBV27 | TGTGCCAGCAGTTTATTTCTTGCTAGCACCTACGAGCAGTACTTC | CASSLFLASTYEQYF
- | - | TRBJ2-1 | TRBV4-1 | TGCGCCAGCAGCCCATTGGCAGGGGGAGGGAATGAGCAGTTCTTC | CASSPLAGGGNEQFF
- | - | TRBJ2-7 | TRBV6-6 | TGTGCCAGCAGTTACGAGCAGTACTTC | CASSYEQYF
- | - | TRBJ2-5 | TRBV7-7 | TGTGCTAGCAGCTTATCGGGGGACGGCCACCAAGAGACCCAGTACTTC | CASSLSGDGHQETQYF
once | TRBD2 | TRBJ2-1 | TRBV5-1 | TGCGCCAGCAGCTGGATTAGCGGGGGGGCTTCGGATGAGCAGTTCTTC | CASSWISGGASDEQFF
- | - | TRBJ2-5 | TRBV5-4 | TGTGCCAGCAGCCTAACTAGCTCCGAGACCCAGTACTTC | CASSLTSSETQYF
- | - | TRBJ2-5 | TRBV10-3 | TGTGCCATCAGTTATACAGGGAAGTCCCAAGAGACCCAGTACTTC | CAISYTGKSQETQYF
- | - | TRBJ2-7 | TRBV4-1 | TGCGCCAGCAGCCGATCGATCGGGGACTACGAGCAGTACTTC | CASSRSIGDYEQYF
- | - | TRBJ2-1 | TRBV7-3 | TGTGCCAGCAGCTTAAGTAGCACCGTCTACAATGAGCAGTTCTTC | CASSLSSTVYNEQFF
- | TRBD1 | TRBJ1-2 | TRBV28 | TGTGCCAGCAGTCTAATGACTACAGGGGGCTATGGCTACACCTTC | CASSLMTTGGYGYTF
once | - | TRBJ2-5 | TRBV25-1 | TGTGCCAGCAGTGACCCCTCCGGGGCTCAAGGAGAGACCCAGTACTTC | CASSDPSGAQGETQYF
- | TRBD1 | TRBJ1-2 | TRBV19 | TGTGCCAGTAGTATACCACAGGGGTCTGCCGGCTACACCTTC | CASSIPQGSAGYTF
- | TRBD1 | TRBJ2-7 | TRBV11-2 | TGTGCCAGCAGCCCCCTTGGACAGGTTAGCTCCTACGAGCAGTACTTC | CASSPLGQVSSYEQYF
- | - | TRBJ1-2 | TRBV7-9 | TGTGCCAGCAGCCAAGAGGGCTACACCTTC | CASSQEGYTF
- | TRBD2 | TRBJ2-7 | TRBV28 | TGTGCCAGCAGTTTATGGGGGAGGGGCCACGAGCAGTACTTC | CASSLWGRGHEQYF
- | TRBD2 | TRBJ2-2 | TRBV11-2 | TGTGCCAGCACCGTTGGAACTAGCGGGGGGGGGACCGGGGAGCTGTTTTTT | CASTVGTSGGGTGELFF
few | TRBD1 | TRBJ2-7 | TRBV10-3 | TGTGCCATCAGTGTCGCACAGGGGATGTACGAGCAGTACTTC | CAISVAQGMYEQYF
- | - | TRBJ1-2 | TRBV6-6 | TGTGCCAGCAGTTACGGGGCTCGGAGCGATGGCTACACCTTC | CASSYGARSDGYTF
- | TRBD1 | TRBJ1-1 | TRBV9 | TGTGCCAGCAGCACCCGGGACAGGGTAACTGAAGCTTTCTTT | CASSTRDRVTEAFF
few | TRBD2 | TRBJ2-7 | TRBV11-2 | TGTGCCAGCAGCTTATACAGCGGGGGCTCCTACGAGCAGTACTTC | CASSLYSGGSYEQYF
- | TRBD2 | TRBJ2-1 | TRBV5-8 | TGTGCCAGCAGCCGCGTCCAGCGGGGCGACAATGAGCAGTTCTTC | CASSRVQRGDNEQFF
- | - | TRBJ1-1 | TRBV30 | TGTGCCTGGGGCTCGGACAGTGGCACTGAAGCTTTCTTT | CAWGSDSGTEAFF
- | TRBD1 | TRBJ2-2 | TRBV9 | TGTGCCAGCAGCGACCGGACAGGGGACACCGGGGAGCTGTTTTTT | CASSDRTGDTGELFF
few | TRBD1 | TRBJ2-7 | TRBV28 | TGTGCCAGCAGTCCGACAGGGGGACGGTACGAGCAGTACTTC | CASSPTGGRYEQYF
- | - | TRBJ1-1 | TRBV5-1 | TGCGCCAGCAGCTTTAACAGGGAAGGGGATGAAGCTTTCTTT | CASSFNREGDEAFF
- | - | TRBJ1-2 | TRBV5-1 | TGCGCCAGCAGCTTGCATACGGCTTATGGCTACACCTTC | CASSLHTAYGYTF
few | - | TRBJ1-1 | TRBV19 | TGTGCCAGTAATAATTGGAACACTGAAGCTTTCTTT | CASNNWNTEAFF
- | - | TRBJ2-7 | TRBV5-1 | TGCGCCAGCAGCCGTCCCGGGACATTGGATACCTACGAGCAGTACTTC | CASSRPGTLDTYEQYF
- | - | TRBJ2-7 | TRBV19 | TGTGCCAGTAGTATGGGAACCGGCTCCTACGAGCAGTACTTC | CASSMGTGSYEQYF
- | TRBD2 | TRBJ2-1 | TRBV27 | TGTGCCAGCAGTCCCTTGGCGGGGGGCCTTGGAAATGAGCAGTTCTTC | CASSPLAGGLGNEQFF
- | TRBD1 | TRBJ2-7 | TRBV5-4 | TGTGCCAGCAGCTTGGACAGGGGGAGCTCCTACGAGCAGTACTTC | CASSLDRGSSYEQYF
- | - | TRBJ1-1 | TRBV7-9 | TGTGCCAGCAGCTTAGACAGGCGAAACACTGAAGCTTTCTTT | CASSLDRRNTEAFF